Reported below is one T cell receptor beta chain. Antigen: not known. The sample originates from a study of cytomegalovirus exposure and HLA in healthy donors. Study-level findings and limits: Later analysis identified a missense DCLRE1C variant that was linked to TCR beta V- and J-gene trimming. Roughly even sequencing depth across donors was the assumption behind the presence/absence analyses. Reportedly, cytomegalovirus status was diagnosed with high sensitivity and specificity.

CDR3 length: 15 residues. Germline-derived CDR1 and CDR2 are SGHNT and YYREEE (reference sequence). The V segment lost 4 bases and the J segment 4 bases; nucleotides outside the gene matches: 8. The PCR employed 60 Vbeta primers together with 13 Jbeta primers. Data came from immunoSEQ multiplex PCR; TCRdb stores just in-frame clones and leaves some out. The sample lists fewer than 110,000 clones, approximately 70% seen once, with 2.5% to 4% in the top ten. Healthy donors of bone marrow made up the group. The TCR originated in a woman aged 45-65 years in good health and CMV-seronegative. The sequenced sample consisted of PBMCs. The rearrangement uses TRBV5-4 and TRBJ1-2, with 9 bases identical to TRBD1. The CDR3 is CASSPRTGAPYGYTF. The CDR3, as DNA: TGTGCCAGCAGCCCCAGGACAGGGGCCCCCTATGGCTACACCTTC.